The next 26 T cell receptor beta chains were all read from a single sample in a study of cytomegalovirus exposure and HLA in healthy donors. Both 60 Vbeta primers and 13 Jbeta primers went into the PCR. Assay: immunoSEQ multiplex PCR; the TCRdb copy retains only in-frame clones and omits some. The sample shows 85,000 to 130,000 clones, about 81% of them seen only once. The source material was PBMCs. The receptors here all came from a male donor in good health and CMV-seropositive.

This clone occurred once. V gene TRBV6-1 combines with J gene TRBJ1-5; 8 bases are a match to TRBD1. After removal of 6 bases from V and 0 bases from J, the junction contained 4 bases not matched to a gene. The CDR3 covers 15 residues. Germline CDR1 reads MNHNS; CDR2 reads SASEGT. This chain's CDR3 is CASRLTGDSNQPQHF. The CDR3 DNA sequence: TGTGCCAGCAGGTTGACAGGGGATAGCAATCAGCCCCAGCATTTT.

The CDR3 is CASSLARTGAYEQYF. CDR3 in DNA: TGTGCCAGCAGCTTGGCCAGGACGGGGGCCTACGAGCAGTACTTC. This sequence joins TRBV5-4 and TRBJ2-7, with D perhaps matching TRBD2 (6 bases). V was clipped by 0 bases and J by 2 bases, with 12 bases between them. The CDR3 covers 15 residues. Germline V gene data show CDR1 as SGHNT and CDR2 as YYREEE (reference sequence).

The chain carries TRBV27 and TRBJ2-3; no clear D gene. The CDR3 spans 13 residues. Germline-derived CDR1 and CDR2 are MNHEY and SMNVEV (reference sequence). Trimming pared 5 bases from V and 2 bases from J, leaving 8 bases between. CDR3 coding DNA: TGTGCCAGCAGTCCCACTAACACAGATACGCAGTATTTT. This gives the protein CASSPTNTDTQYF.

The J gene is TRBJ1-2, the V gene TRBV6-5; D perhaps matches TRBD1 (6 bases). The CDR3 consists of 14 residues. Looked up from germline, CDR1 is MNHEY and CDR2 is SVGAGI. Trimming removed 6 bases at V and 5 bases at J, with 16 bases between. The chain's CDR3 is CASRGDMYEYGYTF. The CDR3 DNA is TGTGCCAGCAGGGGGGACATGTATGAATATGGCTACACCTTC.

The chain couples TRBV7-7 to TRBJ2-7; perhaps TRBD2 as D (6 bases). This CDR3 is built from 13 residues. Germline CDR1 and CDR2: SSHAT and FNYEAQ (reference sequence). V dropped 5 bases and J dropped 4 bases, with 12 bases sitting between them. The CDR3 nucleotides read TGTGCCAGCAGCCCGGGGGTATTTTACGAGCAGTACTTC. Its protein product is CASSPGVFYEQYF. The whole variable domain, filled in from reference TRBV7-7 and TRBJ2-7, reads GAGVSQSPRYKVTKRGQDVTLRCDPISSHATLYWYQQALGQGPEFLTYFNYEAQPDKSGLPSDRFSAERPEGSISTLTIQRTEQRDSAMYRCASSPGVFYEQYFGPGTRLTVT.

The chain has TRBV5-1 and TRBJ2-1; 12 positions agree with TRBD2. Germline V CDR1 and CDR2: SGHRS, YFSETQ. The CDR3 is 16 amino acids. J gave up 5 bases and V 4 bases, and 7 bases lay outside the gene matches. The CDR3 coding sequence is TGCGCCAGCAGCCAACAGACTAGCGGGGGAGACAATGAGCAGTTCTTC. Encoded protein: CASSQQTSGGDNEQFF.

This chain connects TRBV19 to TRBJ2-7, with D unresolved. The CDR3 contains 12 residues. From germline, CDR1 is LNHDA and CDR2 SQIVND (reference sequence). V lost 3 bases, J lost 2 bases, and 5 bases lay in between. CDR3 nucleotide sequence: TGTGCCAGTAGTATTAATCCCTACGAGCAGTACTTC. Translation gives CASSINPYEQYF.

The gene calls are TRBV19 and TRBJ1-2; D is perhaps TRBD1 (5 bases). The CDR3 sequence is 15 residues long. The V and J ends lost 5 bases and 8 bases respectively, with 21 bases between them. CDR1 and CDR2 (germline): LNHDA, SQIVND (reference sequence). The CDR3 DNA reads as TGTGCCAGTAGTCCCCGTGGTGACAGCCGGCAAGGCTACACCTTC. This encodes CASSPRGDSRQGYTF.

This rearrangement joins TRBV14 to TRBJ2-5, with D maybe TRBD2 (6 bases). CDR1 and CDR2 (germline): SGHDN, FVKESK. The CDR3 consists of 13 residues. Trimming left V 7 bases short and J 2 bases short, with 11 bases between. The CDR3 loop is CASKAGRQETQYF. For the CDR3, the DNA is TGTGCCAGCAAAGCGGGCAGGCAAGAGACCCAGTACTTC.

The chain links TRBV5-1 to TRBJ2-1; the match to TRBD2 covers 11 bases. The V gene end was trimmed by 1 base and the J gene end by 7 bases; junction bases not matched to a gene: 1. This CDR3 region has 14 residues. Germline CDR1 reads SGHRS; CDR2 reads YFSETQ. CDR3 residues: CASSLTSGGNEQFF. CDR3 sequence (DNA): TGCGCCAGCAGCTTGACTAGCGGGGGAAATGAGCAGTTCTTC.

V gene TRBV5-1 combines with J gene TRBJ2-4; 10 bases are a match to TRBD1. Per the germline V gene, CDR1 is SGHRS and CDR2 is YFSETQ. V gave up 3 bases and J gave up 10 bases; unmatched junction bases: 13. This CDR3 comprises 16 residues. CDR3 amino acids: CASSSQGGQGPYIQYF. The CDR3 bases are TGCGCCAGCAGCTCCCAGGGGGGACAGGGGCCTTATATTCAGTACTTC.

The chain recombines TRBV28 with TRBJ2-3, with 12 bases matching TRBD2. The CDR3 has 15 residues. Trimming at V came to 7 bases and at J to 4 bases, leaving 6 bases not matched to a gene. Germline CDR1 is MDHEN and CDR2 is SYDVKM. The CDR3, as DNA: TGTGCCAGCACCACACTAGCGGGGGGTGCAGATACGCAGTATTTT. It is translated as CASTTLAGGADTQYF.

The J gene is TRBJ1-2, the V gene TRBV5-6, with 8 bases identical to TRBD1. The junction had 10 bases not matched to a gene; V was cut back by 4 bases and J by 8 bases. The CDR3 is 14 residues long. The germline V gene has CDR1 SGHDT and CDR2 YYEEEE. The CDR3 nucleotides read TGTGCCAGCAGCCCCGGACAGGGAAGGGGCGGCTACACCTTC. Amino acid sequence: CASSPGQGRGGYTF.

This chain connects TRBV6-5 to TRBJ2-7; TRBD2 agrees at 8 bases. Germline trimming cut 5 bases from V and 0 bases from J; bases unmatched to any gene: 6. In germline, CDR1 is MNHEY, CDR2 SVGAGI. The CDR3 sequence is 15 residues long. The CDR3 spells CASSSSGKSSYEQYF. The CDR3 bases are TGTGCCAGCAGTAGTAGCGGGAAGAGCTCCTACGAGCAGTACTTC.

This rearrangement joins TRBV18 to TRBJ2-3; D is undetermined. Germline CDR1 is KGHSH and CDR2 is LQKENI. The CDR3 length is 14 residues. Deletions cut 1 base from V and 2 bases from J, with 7 bases between. CDR3: CASSPQQNTDTQYF. CDR3 DNA: TGTGCCAGCTCACCACAACAGAACACAGATACGCAGTATTTT. The whole variable domain, filled in from reference TRBV18 and TRBJ2-3, reads NAGVMQNPRHLVRRRGQEARLRCSPMKGHSHVYWYRQLPEEGLKFMVYLQKENIIDESGMPKERFSAEFPKEGPSILRIQQVVRGDSAAYFCASSPQQNTDTQYFGPGTRLTVL.

This chain connects TRBV4-3 to TRBJ1-2; possibly TRBD1 for D (5 bases). CDR1 LGHNA and CDR2 YSLEER come from the germline V gene. V was shortened by 3 bases and J by 8 bases, with 7 bases between the two germline ends. The CDR3 is made up of 11 amino acids. The CDR3 nucleotides read TGCGCCAGCAGCCAGGGGCGAGGCTACACCTTC. This sequence encodes CASSQGRGYTF.

The genes are TRBV28 and TRBJ1-1, with D hard to call. CDR3 length equals 11 residues. Germline values: CDR1 MDHEN, CDR2 SYDVKM. Trimming cost V 3 bases and J 10 bases, with 9 bases left between them. The CDR3 nucleotides are TGTGCCAGCAGTTTGGAGGGTGTAGCTTTCTTT. It encodes CASSLEGVAFF.

The genes are TRBV2 and TRBJ2-3; D may be TRBD1 (6 bases). The CDR3 runs to 13 residues. The ends were cut back, 7 bases at V and 4 bases at J, with 12 bases in the middle. Germline lookup yields CDR1 SNHLY and CDR2 FYNNEI. CDR3 loop: CASTGELSDTQYF. The DNA of the CDR3 is TGTGCCAGCACAGGGGAATTGTCAGATACGCAGTATTTT. Full variable domain (outside the CDR3, taken from reference TRBV2 and TRBJ2-3): EPEVTQTPSHQVTQMGQEVILRCVPISNHLYFYWYRQILGQKVEFLVSFYNNEISEKSEIFDDQFSVERPDGSNFTLKIRSTKLEDSAMYFCASTGELSDTQYFGPGTRLTVL.

This chain uses TRBV28 with TRBJ1-5, with TRBD1 identical over 7 bases. Germline CDR1 reads MDHEN; CDR2 reads SYDVKM. The ends lost 2 bases at V and 4 bases at J; junction bases unmatched: 5. The CDR3 sequence is 15 residues long. The CDR3 DNA follows: TGTGCCAGCAGTTTAACCCACAGGGGAAATCAGCCCCAGCATTTT. This gives the protein CASSLTHRGNQPQHF.

V and J are TRBV30 and TRBJ2-5; D may be TRBD1 (6 bases). V was pared by 2 bases and J by 2 bases, with 12 bases between. The length of the CDR3 is 14 residues. The germline V gene encodes CDR1 GTSNPN and CDR2 SVGIG (reference sequence). CDR3 amino acids: CAWSRTGPQETQYF. CDR3 sequence (DNA): TGTGCCTGGAGTCGAACAGGGCCACAAGAGACCCAGTACTTC. Full variable domain (missing parts from reference TRBV30 and TRBJ2-5): SQTIHQWPATLVQPVGSPLSLECTVEGTSNPNLYWYRQAAGRGLQLLFYSVGIGQISSEVPQNLSASRPQDRQFILSSKKLLLSDSGFYLCAWSRTGPQETQYFGPGTRLLVL.

The gene calls are TRBV4-2 and TRBJ2-7; a weak D match, TRBD2 (7 bases). The CDR3 contains 19 residues. Deletions cut 3 bases from V and 3 bases from J, with 27 bases between. Germline CDR1 is LGHNA and CDR2 is YNFKEQ. The CDR3 nucleotides read TGTGCCAGCAGCCAGGCCCTCCTGGGGGGGCGCCTTCCTGGCTACGAGCAGTACTTC. Translated, it gives CASSQALLGGRLPGYEQYF.

This chain uses TRBV6-5 with TRBJ1-1, with a tentative D call TRBD1 (5 bases). The germline CDR1 and CDR2 sequences are MNHEY and SVGAGI. The V gene lost 8 bases and the J gene lost 5 bases, with 12 bases spanning the gap. The CDR3 extends over 12 amino acids. This CDR3 is CASGGVGTEAFF. For the CDR3, the DNA is TGTGCCAGCGGAGGGGTGGGGACTGAAGCTTTCTTT.

The chain has TRBV28 and TRBJ2-7; 12 nucleotides match TRBD1. The CDR3 runs to 15 residues. With V trimmed by 3 bases and J by 7 bases, 7 bases remained unmatched. The germline V gene encodes CDR1 MDHEN and CDR2 SYDVKM. The CDR3 coding sequence is TGTGCCAGCAGTTTCCCGGGACAGGGGGCGCGAGAGCAGTACTTC. Residues: CASSFPGQGAREQYF.

This rearrangement joins TRBV29-1 to TRBJ2-1, with 7 positions matching TRBD1. The CDR3 runs 13 residues. Germline CDR1 and CDR2: SQVTM and ANQGSEA. Trimming removed 6 bases from V and 7 bases from J; junction bases left unmatched: 9. The CDR3 spells CSVLTGSWNEQFF. The CDR3 DNA reads as TGCAGCGTACTGACAGGGTCCTGGAATGAGCAGTTCTTC.

V usage is TRBV4-3 and J usage is TRBJ2-3; 9 bases are a match to TRBD2. J gave up 0 bases and V 1 base, and 5 bases lay outside the gene matches. The CDR3 consists of 17 residues. Germline V gene sequence: CDR1 LGHNA, CDR2 YSLEER. The CDR3 region is CASSQGLAALSTDTQYF. The DNA for the CDR3 is TGCGCCAGCAGCCAAGGACTAGCGGCTCTTAGCACAGATACGCAGTATTTT.

The chain uses TRBV9 and TRBJ2-3, with 8 bases fitting TRBD1. CDR1 SGDLS and CDR2 YYNGEE come from the germline V gene. The CDR3 covers 15 residues. J was trimmed by 5 bases and V by 4 bases; bases with no gene match: 9. The CDR3 DNA sequence: TGTGCCAGCAGCCCGACCAGGGGGCCCGGAGATACGCAGTATTTT. Amino acids: CASSPTRGPGDTQYF.